This TCR beta chain was recorded in a study of long-term antiretroviral therapy in people with HIV. Study-wide points: Clonal expansions arising prior to ART prevailed in the repertoire at every time point.

Concerning this clone: The antigen is not known.

Before DNA extraction, roughly 0.85-10 million cryopreserved PBMC were held in the samples. Samples were assayed with immunoSEQ v3.0 at survey level. The method was immunoSEQ multiplex PCR; TCRdb's version includes in-frame clones alone and lacks a portion of them. The sample yields around 29,000 clones, about nine tenths seen once. This sequence was found in a man aged 50 or older with HIV. The sequencing here drew on unsorted PBMCs, taken 3.2 years before starting antiretroviral therapy.

The CDR3 here is CASSSRGNTIYF. CDR3 nucleotides: TGTGCCAGCAGTTCGCGGGGAAACACCATATATTTT. V usage is TRBV5-5 and J usage is TRBJ1-3; D not certain. Germline V gives CDR1 SGHKS, CDR2 YYEKEE (reference sequence). Trimming took off 5 bases at V and 4 bases at J, with 7 bases between the two ends. This CDR3 has 12 amino acids. Together with reference TRBV5-5 and TRBJ1-3, the CDR3 gives the full variable domain: DAGVTQSPTHLIKTRGQQVTLRCSPISGHKSVSWYQQVLGQGPQFIFQYYEKEERGRGNFPDRFSARQFPNYSSELNVNALLLGDSALYLCASSSRGNTIYFGEGSWLTVV.